This record looks at one TCR beta chain sequence and its context. This specimen comes from a study of blood T cell repertoires in COVID-19. Looking at the study overall: The cDNA or gDNA used as material had been derived from T cells, B-cell-depleted T cells, or PBMCs.

The repertoire was sequenced with immunoSEQ multiplex PCR; TCRdb's copy has only in-frame clones and lacks some. The sample records 70,000 or so clones, 65% to 85% being singletons. CDR3 length: 12 amino acids. Sequenced sample: peripheral blood. The chain uses TRBV21-1 and TRBJ2-3; TRBD1, the table's D call, lacks a check against the DNA. TRBV21-1 is a pseudogene. The clonotype was recovered from a man aged 55 to 70 with acute or convalescent COVID-19. CDR3 sequence (DNA): TGTGCCAGCAGTGCGCCGGGACAGGAGGAGTATTTT. It is translated as CASSAPGQEEYF.